These T cell receptor beta chains were read from a single sample in a study of cytomegalovirus exposure and HLA in healthy donors. The table came from immunoSEQ multiplex PCR; TCRdb's copy has only in-frame clones and leaves some out. The data hold roughly 300,000 clones, with roughly 85% observed a single time. Sequenced input: PBMCs. These receptors all stem from a man aged 35 to 55 in good health and CMV-seropositive. Both conserved end residues are trimmed from each CDR3. Each record gives: V gene, J gene, CDR3 protein.

>TRBV14|TRBJ2-7
ASSQGAGGIFYEQY
>TRBV5-1|TRBJ2-5
ASRSTSGGVQETQY
>TRBV4-2|TRBJ2-2
ASSQDGGRRDGELF
>TRBV19|TRBJ2-1
ASSDSSYNEQF
>TRBV28|TRBJ2-7
ASSRTPSYEQY
>TRBV11-2|TRBJ2-2
ASSSSNTGELF
>TRBV7-3|TRBJ2-2
ASSLEVTNTGELF
>TRBV28|TRBJ2-1
ASRSAGGGDNEQF
>TRBV7-3|TRBJ2-5
ASSPSRRETQY
>TRBV6-1|TRBJ2-7
ASSLTGSRVWEQY
>TRBV28|TRBJ1-2
ASKGAGTVNYGYT
>TRBV28|TRBJ1-1
ASSSLDRGDTEAF
>TRBV4-1|TRBJ2-5
ASSQEEGTFEY
>TRBV7-3|TRBJ2-1
ASSSGLAGVEQF
>TRBV7-3|TRBJ2-1
ASSSSGSWNEQF
>TRBV6-4|TRBJ1-4
ASSVQGGEKLF
>TRBV7-9|TRBJ1-1
SSSSGEGNTEAF
>TRBV5-1|TRBJ1-2
ASSSPRGQTPNYGYT
>TRBV2|TRBJ2-7
AGSEARPYEQY
>TRBV7-2|TRBJ2-5
ASSNRGQGRETQY
>TRBV4-3|TRBJ2-3
ASSQDGTGYH
>TRBV27|TRBJ2-5
ASSLIGASGNLQETQY
>TRBV11-2|TRBJ2-7
ASSAGTGYEQY
>TRBV28|TRBJ2-7
ASSNLRLREGATYEQY
>TRBV6-5|TRBJ2-1
ASTKDRNEQF
>TRBV2|TRBJ2-5
ASSEGLAVGTQY
>TRBV19|TRBJ2-1
ASSSGGNEQF
>TRBV19|TRBJ2-3
AVIPRGRGPDTQY